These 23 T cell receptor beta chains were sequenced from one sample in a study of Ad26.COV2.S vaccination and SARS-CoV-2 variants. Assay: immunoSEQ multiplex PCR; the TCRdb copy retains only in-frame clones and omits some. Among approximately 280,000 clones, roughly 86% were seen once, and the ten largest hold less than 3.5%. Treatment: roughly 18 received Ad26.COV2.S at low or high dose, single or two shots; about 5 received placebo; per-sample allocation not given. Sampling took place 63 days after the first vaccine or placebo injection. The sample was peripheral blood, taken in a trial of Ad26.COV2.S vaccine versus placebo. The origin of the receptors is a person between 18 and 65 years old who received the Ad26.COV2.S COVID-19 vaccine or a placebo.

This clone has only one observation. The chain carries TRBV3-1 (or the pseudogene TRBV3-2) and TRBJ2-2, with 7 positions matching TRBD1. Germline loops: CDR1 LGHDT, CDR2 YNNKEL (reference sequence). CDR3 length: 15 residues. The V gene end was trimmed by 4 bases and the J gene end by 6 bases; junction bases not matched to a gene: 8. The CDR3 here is CASSPPTGWAGELFF. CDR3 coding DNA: TGTGCCAGCAGCCCGCCGACAGGGTGGGCCGGGGAGCTGTTTTTT.

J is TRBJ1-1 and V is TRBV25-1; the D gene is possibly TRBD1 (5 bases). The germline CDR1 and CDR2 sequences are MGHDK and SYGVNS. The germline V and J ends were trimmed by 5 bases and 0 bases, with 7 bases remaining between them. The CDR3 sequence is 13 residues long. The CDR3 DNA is TGTGCCAGCAGTAGACAGTTGAACACTGAAGCTTTCTTT. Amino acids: CASSRQLNTEAFF.

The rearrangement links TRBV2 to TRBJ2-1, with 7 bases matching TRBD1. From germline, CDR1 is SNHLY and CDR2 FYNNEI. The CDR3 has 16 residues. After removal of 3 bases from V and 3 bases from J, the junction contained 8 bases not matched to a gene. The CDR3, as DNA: TGTGCCAGCAGTGAGAACTCCGGGACAGTCTACAATGAGCAGTTCTTC. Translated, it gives CASSENSGTVYNEQFF.

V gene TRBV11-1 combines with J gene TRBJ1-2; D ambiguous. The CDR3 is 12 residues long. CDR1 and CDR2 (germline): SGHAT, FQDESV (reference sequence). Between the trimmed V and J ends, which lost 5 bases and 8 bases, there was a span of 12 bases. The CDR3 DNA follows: TGTGCCAGCAGCGGGCCCCGGGCGGGCTACACCTTC. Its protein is CASSGPRAGYTF.

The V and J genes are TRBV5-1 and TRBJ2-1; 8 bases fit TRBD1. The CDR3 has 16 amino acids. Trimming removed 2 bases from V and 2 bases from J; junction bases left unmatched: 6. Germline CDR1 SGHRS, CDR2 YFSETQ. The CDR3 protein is CASSFEGQGPYNEQFF. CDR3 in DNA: TGCGCCAGCAGCTTCGAAGGACAGGGCCCCTACAATGAGCAGTTCTTC.

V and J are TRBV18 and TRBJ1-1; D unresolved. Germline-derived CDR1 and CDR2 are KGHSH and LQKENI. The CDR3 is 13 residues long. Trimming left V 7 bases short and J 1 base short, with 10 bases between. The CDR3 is CASFTGQNTEAFF. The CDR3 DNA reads TGTGCCAGCTTCACGGGCCAGAACACTGAAGCTTTCTTT.

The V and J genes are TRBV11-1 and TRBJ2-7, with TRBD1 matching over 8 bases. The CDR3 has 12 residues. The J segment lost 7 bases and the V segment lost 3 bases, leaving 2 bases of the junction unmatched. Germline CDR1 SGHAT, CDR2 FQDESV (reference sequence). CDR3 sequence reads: CASSLDRVEQYF. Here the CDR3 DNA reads TGTGCCAGCAGCTTGGACAGGGTGGAGCAGTACTTC. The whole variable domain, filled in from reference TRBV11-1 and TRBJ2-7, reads EAEVAQSPRYKITEKSQAVAFWCDPISGHATLYWYRQILGQGPELLVQFQDESVVDDSQLPKDRFSAERLKGVDSTLKIQPAELGDSAMYLCASSLDRVEQYFGPGTRLTVT.

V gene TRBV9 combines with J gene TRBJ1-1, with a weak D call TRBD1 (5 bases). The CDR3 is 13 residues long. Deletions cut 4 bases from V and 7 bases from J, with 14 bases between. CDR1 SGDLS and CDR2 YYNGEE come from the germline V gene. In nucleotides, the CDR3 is TGTGCCAGCAGCCCCGGGGCTGGTATTGAAGCTTTCTTT. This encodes CASSPGAGIEAFF.

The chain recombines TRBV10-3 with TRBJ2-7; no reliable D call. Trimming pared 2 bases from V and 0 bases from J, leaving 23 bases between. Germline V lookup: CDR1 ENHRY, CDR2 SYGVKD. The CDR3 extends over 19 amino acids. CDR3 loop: CAISEPTPKEPRSSYEQYF. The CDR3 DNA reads TGTGCCATCAGTGAGCCCACCCCAAAAGAGCCCAGGAGCTCCTACGAGCAGTACTTC.

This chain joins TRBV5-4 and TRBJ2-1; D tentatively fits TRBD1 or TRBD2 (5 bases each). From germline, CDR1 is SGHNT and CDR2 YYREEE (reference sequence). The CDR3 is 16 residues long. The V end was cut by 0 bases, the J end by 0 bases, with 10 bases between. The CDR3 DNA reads TGTGCCAGCAGCTTGGGGGGACCGAGCTCCTACAATGAGCAGTTCTTC. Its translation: CASSLGGPSSYNEQFF.

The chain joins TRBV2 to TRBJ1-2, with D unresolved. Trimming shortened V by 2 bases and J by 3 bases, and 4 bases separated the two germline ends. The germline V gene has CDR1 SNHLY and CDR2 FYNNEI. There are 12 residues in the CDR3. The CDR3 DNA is TGTGCCAGCAGTGAAAGCTACTATGGCTACACCTTC. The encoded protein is CASSESYYGYTF.

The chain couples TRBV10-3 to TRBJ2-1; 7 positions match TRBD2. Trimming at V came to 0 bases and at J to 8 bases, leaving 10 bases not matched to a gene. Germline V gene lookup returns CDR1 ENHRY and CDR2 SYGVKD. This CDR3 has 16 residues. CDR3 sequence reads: CAISESGRGLGDEQFF. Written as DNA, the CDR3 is TGTGCCATCAGTGAGTCTGGGAGGGGCCTAGGAGATGAGCAGTTCTTC.

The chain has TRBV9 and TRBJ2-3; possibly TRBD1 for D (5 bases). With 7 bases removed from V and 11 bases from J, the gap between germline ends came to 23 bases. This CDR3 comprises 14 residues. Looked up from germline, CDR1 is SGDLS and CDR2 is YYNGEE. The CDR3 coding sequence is TGTGCCAGCGCCCCCGATTGGGGCCGAGAAAGGCAGTATTTT. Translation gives CASAPDWGRERQYF.

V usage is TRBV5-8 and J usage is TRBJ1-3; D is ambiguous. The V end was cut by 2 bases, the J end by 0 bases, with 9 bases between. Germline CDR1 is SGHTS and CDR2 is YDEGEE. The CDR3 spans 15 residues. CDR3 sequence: CASSLFAGSGNTIYF. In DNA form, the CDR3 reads TGTGCCAGCAGCTTATTTGCAGGCTCTGGAAACACCATATATTTT.

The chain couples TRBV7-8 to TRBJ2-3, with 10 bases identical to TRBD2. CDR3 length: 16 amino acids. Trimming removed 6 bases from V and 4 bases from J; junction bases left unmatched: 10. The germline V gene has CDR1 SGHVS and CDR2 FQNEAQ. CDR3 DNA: TGTGCCAGCAGAAGACTAGCGGGCGCGGTGGCAGATACGCAGTATTTT. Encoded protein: CASRRLAGAVADTQYF.

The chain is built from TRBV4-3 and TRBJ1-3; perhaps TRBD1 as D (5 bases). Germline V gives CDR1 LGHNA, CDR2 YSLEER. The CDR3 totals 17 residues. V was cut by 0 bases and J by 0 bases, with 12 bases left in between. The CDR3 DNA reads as TGCGCCAGCAGCCAAGATTGGGGCAGAAACTCTGGAAACACCATATATTTT. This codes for CASSQDWGRNSGNTIYF.

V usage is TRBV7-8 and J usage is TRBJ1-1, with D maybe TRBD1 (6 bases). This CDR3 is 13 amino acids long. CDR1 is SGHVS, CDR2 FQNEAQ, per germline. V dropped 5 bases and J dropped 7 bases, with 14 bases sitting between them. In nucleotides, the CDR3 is TGTGCCAGCAGCCTCTGGGGGCGGAGTGAAGCTTTCTTT. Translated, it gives CASSLWGRSEAFF.

The CDR3 here is CASSQDPQVSGSPLHF. CDR3 DNA sequence: TGTGCCAGCAGCCAAGATCCCCAGGTGTCTGGTTCACCCCTCCACTTT. The chain couples TRBV4-2 to TRBJ1-6, with D unclear. Deletions cut 0 bases from V and 9 bases from J, with 15 bases between. Germline-derived CDR1 and CDR2 are LGHNA and YNFKEQ. This CDR3 is built from 16 residues.

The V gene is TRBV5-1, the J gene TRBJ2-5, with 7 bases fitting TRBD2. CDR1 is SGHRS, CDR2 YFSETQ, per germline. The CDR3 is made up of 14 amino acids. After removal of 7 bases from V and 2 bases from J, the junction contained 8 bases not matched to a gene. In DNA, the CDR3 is TGCGCCAGCGGACGCACGGGGGGTCAAGAGACCCAGTACTTC. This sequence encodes CASGRTGGQETQYF. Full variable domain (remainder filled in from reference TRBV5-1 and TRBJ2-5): KAGVTQTPRYLIKTRGQQVTLSCSPISGHRSVSWYQQTPGQGLQFLFEYFSETQRNKGNFPGRFSGRQFSNSRSEMNVSTLELGDSALYLCASGRTGGQETQYFGPGTRLLVL.

The CDR3 sequence is CASSQDIGAGQPQHF. CDR3 coding DNA: TGCGCCAGCAGCCAAGATATCGGGGCGGGTCAGCCCCAGCATTTT. The chain uses TRBV4-3 and TRBJ1-5; possible D gene TRBD1, 5 bases. The CDR3 is 15 residues long. Between the trimmed V and J ends, which lost 0 bases and 6 bases, there was a span of 12 bases. Per germline, CDR1 LGHNA and CDR2 YSLEER.

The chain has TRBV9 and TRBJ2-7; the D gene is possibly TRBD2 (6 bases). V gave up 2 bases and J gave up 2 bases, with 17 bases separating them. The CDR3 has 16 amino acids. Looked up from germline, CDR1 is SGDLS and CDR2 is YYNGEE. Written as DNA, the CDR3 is TGTGCCAGCAGCGTCCTAACGACTAGGACCACCTACGAGCAGTACTTC. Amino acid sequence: CASSVLTTRTTYEQYF.

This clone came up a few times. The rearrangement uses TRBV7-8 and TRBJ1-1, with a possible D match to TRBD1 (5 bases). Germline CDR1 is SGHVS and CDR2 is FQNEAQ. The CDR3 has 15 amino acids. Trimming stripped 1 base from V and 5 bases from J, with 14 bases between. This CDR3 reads CASSLVAGKRTEAFF. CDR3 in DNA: TGTGCCAGCAGCTTAGTGGCAGGGAAGAGGACTGAAGCTTTCTTT.

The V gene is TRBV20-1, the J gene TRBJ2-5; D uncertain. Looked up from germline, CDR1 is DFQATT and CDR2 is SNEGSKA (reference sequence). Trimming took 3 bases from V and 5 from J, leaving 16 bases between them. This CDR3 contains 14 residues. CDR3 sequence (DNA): TGCAGTGCTAGTAAAGGCTCCGGTGGGGAGACCCAGTACTTC. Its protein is CSASKGSGGETQYF.